This T cell receptor (beta chain) comes out of a study of low-dose radiotherapy and immunotherapy resistance in tumors. The wider study: The schedule for Cohort 2 used 1 Gy per fraction every two weeks, which added up to 13 Gy over 26 weeks. Aspirin 300 mg, taken orally and daily, was given to patients for four cycles from cycle 1 day 1.

Alpha- and beta-chain coverage of first-strand cDNA came from TRAV- and TRBV-specific primers. Amplification of TCRs used a constant-region primer and V-primer adapter for roughly 21 PCR cycles. MiXCR, run by TCRdb on the reads, gives a single entry per CDR3 protein. The table shows about 82,000 distinct CDR3 sequences, with approximately 20% occurring only once. V dropped 4 bases and J dropped 4 bases, with 16 bases sitting between them. The CDR3 covers 15 residues. The germline CDR1 and CDR2 sequences are MGHRA and YSYEKL. This clonotype showed up many times. Time point described: before trial treatment. The therapy administered to donors comprised nivolumab, ipilimumab, aspirin, low-dose cyclophosphamide and low-dose radiotherapy. Patients qualified if they had advanced solid tumors that lacked tumor-infiltrating lymphocytes.

The input for sequencing was PBMCs, taken before treatment. The J gene is TRBJ1-2, the V gene TRBV4-1, with no clear D. This clonotype originated in a male donor with prostate cancer. CDR3: CASSPTRLGVYGYTF. The CDR3 region has the DNA TGCGCCAGCAGCCCTACAAGATTGGGAGTCTATGGCTACACCTTC.